Sequencing of this T cell receptor (beta chain) was carried out in a study of blood T cells in healthy people across ages. Study background: Researchers report that template switching captured about one barcoded beta molecule per two T cells.

A J-beta primer mix and a sample-barcoded 5' primer were used in a second PCR of roughly 6 to 11 cycles. MiXCR was run by TCRdb on the 5' RACE reads, yielding one entry per CDR3 protein. The sample holds roughly 730,000 distinct CDR3 sequences, just over 55% seen once. This clonotype was seen a single time. Its antigen is not identified. The CDR3 covers 19 residues. V shed 1 base, J shed 4 bases, and the junction held 17 bases outside the gene matches. Germline V CDR1 and CDR2: LGHNA, YSLEER. Study-level results: Since the PBMCs were unsorted, naive and antigen-experienced cells could not be conclusively compared. Versus aged donors, long-lived donors had higher diversity and more naive CD4+ cells.

The rearrangement links TRBV4-3 to TRBJ1-2; 8 positions match TRBD1. The specimen was blood. This TCR was sampled from a man aged 40-55 years in good health. The CDR3 loop reads CASSQVQQGAPIRVYGYTF. The CDR3 nucleotides are TGCGCCAGCAGCCAAGTTCAGCAGGGGGCCCCTATCAGGGTCTATGGCTACACCTTC.